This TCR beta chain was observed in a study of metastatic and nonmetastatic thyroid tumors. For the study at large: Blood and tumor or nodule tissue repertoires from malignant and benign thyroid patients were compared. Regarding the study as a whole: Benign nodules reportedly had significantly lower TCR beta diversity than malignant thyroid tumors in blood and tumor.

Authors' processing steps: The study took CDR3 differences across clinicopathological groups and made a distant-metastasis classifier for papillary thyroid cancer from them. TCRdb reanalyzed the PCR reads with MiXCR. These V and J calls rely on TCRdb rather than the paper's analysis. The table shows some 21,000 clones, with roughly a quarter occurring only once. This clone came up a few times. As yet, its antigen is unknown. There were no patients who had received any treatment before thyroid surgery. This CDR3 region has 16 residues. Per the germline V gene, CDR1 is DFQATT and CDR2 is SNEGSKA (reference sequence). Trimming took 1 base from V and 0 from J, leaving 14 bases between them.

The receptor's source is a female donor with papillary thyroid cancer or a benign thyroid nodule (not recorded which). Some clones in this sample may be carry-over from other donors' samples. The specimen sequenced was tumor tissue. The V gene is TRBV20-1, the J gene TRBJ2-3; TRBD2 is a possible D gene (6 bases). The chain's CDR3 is CSARGRASTSTDTQYF. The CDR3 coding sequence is TGCAGTGCTAGAGGGAGGGCATCTACTAGCACAGATACGCAGTATTTT.